The entry below gives a single T cell receptor beta chain sequence along with its context. CDR1 and CDR2 from the germline V gene are MNHNS and SASEGT. Trimming removed 0 bases from V and 7 bases from J, with 14 bases in between. CDR3 size: 15 residues. In the study's own analysis: How many nucleated cells were present was estimated from reference gene primer amplification. The table came from immunoSEQ multiplex PCR; TCRdb's copy has only in-frame clones and leaves some out. Clone size and the V and J calls come from that table; the DNA yielded D and trimming. The sample has 400,000 to 450,000 clones, roughly 91% seen once. These data belong to a study of blood T cell repertoires in COVID-19. The wider study: Samples of COVID-19 (acute and convalescent) were obtained from the United States, Italy and Spain.

The clonotype was recovered from a man aged 18-30 years who had recovered from COVID-19. Sequenced material: PBMCs or T cells enriched from blood (not recorded which). The chain is built from TRBV6-1 and TRBJ2-3, with D possibly matching TRBD1 (5 bases). The CDR3 sequence is CASSEAPGMGNTQYF. The CDR3 DNA is TGTGCCAGCAGTGAAGCTCCAGGGATGGGGAATACGCAGTATTTT.